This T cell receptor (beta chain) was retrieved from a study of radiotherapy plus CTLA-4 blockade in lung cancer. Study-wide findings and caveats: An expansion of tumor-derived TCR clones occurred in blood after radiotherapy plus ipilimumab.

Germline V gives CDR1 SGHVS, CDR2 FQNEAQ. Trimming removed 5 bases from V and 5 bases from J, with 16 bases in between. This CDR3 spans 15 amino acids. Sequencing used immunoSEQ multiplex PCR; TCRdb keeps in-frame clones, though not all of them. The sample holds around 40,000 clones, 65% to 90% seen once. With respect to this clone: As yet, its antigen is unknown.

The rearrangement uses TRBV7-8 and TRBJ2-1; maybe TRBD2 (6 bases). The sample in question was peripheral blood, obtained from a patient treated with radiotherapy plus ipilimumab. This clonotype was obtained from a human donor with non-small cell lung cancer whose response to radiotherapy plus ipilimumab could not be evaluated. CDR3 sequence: CASSTFSSGHNEQFF. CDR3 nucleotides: TGTGCCAGCAGCACCTTCAGTAGCGGCCACAATGAGCAGTTCTTC.